This T cell receptor beta chain appears in the sequencing data of a study of post-analysis software for immune sequencing data. A word on this clonotype: Its antigen remains unknown.

Built from TCR beta cDNA, the libraries had unique molecular identifiers in them. TCRdb ran MiXCR on the PCR reads and lists one entry per CDR3 protein. The sample holds a few hundred thousand distinct CDR3 sequences, around 40% seen once. Findings and caveats of the study: With F measure, samples from one preparation batch clustered together strongly. Controls had significantly higher normalized Chao1 diversity than multiple sclerosis patients.

Sample: blood. The sequence came from a girl aged 5 to 17 with multiple sclerosis.

The CDR3 protein is CASSGMGTGYTF. The CDR3 nucleotides are TGTGCCAGCAGTGGTATGGGGACTGGCTACACCTTC. The V call is TRBV6-6, the J call TRBJ1-2, with a possible D match to TRBD1 (5 bases). V was shortened by 5 bases and J by 7 bases, with 11 bases between the two germline ends. The V gene's germline CDR1 is MNHNY and CDR2 SVGAGI (reference sequence). The CDR3 covers 12 residues.